This T cell receptor beta chain was sequenced in a study of neurological immune-mediated disorders. Serving as healthy controls were blood bank volunteers based in Maryland, USA. V dropped 4 bases and J dropped 7 bases, with 13 bases sitting between them. This CDR3 comprises 13 residues. Germline V gives CDR1 LGHDT, CDR2 YNNKEL (reference sequence). This clonotype was counted many times. The antigen is not known. Whole-study findings and limits: The absence of shared CDR3 amino acid sequences among expanded clones across subjects suggests private repertoires in all groups.

The making of cDNA relied on 5'RACE with 10-nucleotide random UMIs. Each CDR3 protein gets one entry after TCRdb re-called the 5' RACE reads with MiXCR. The repertoire holds over 25,000 distinct CDR3 sequences, with roughly 12% as singletons. This chain connects TRBV3-1 to TRBJ1-2; possible D gene TRBD1, 5 bases. This clonotype originated in a woman in her sixties in good health. Sample: PBMCs. For the CDR3, the DNA is TGTGCCAGCAGCCGCCTCAGGGAAGGTGGCTACACCTTC. It encodes CASSRLREGGYTF.